This T cell receptor (beta chain) stems from a study of high-grade serous ovarian cancer treatment subgroups. The CDR3 has 15 amino acids. V was pared by 3 bases and J by 6 bases, with 6 bases of the junction left unmatched. Germline V CDR1 and CDR2: SGHTA, FQGNSA. Some clones are missing from TCRdb's copy, which holds only in-frame ones; the method was immunoSEQ multiplex PCR. The sample contains 12,000 to 15,000 clones, around 85% of which appear only once. Tumor samples were taken before definitive surgery or chemotherapy. Source material: tumor tissue. The receptor comes from a human donor with high-grade serous ovarian cancer. The chain joins TRBV7-2 to TRBJ2-7, with 12 bases lining up with TRBD1. CDR3 sequence: CASSFTGTGGFEQYF. CDR3 DNA: TGTGCCAGCAGCTTTACCGGGACAGGGGGCTTCGAGCAGTACTTC. The entire variable domain, with the rest obtained from reference TRBV7-2 and TRBJ2-7, is as follows: GAGVSQSPSNKVTEKGKDVELRCDPISGHTALYWYRQSLGQGLEFLIYFQGNSAPDKSGLPSDRFSAERTGGSVSTLTIQRTQQEDSAVYLCASSFTGTGGFEQYFGPGTRLTVT.